The source of this TCR beta chain is a study of graft-versus-host responses after intestinal transplantation (dated by TCRdb to the early 2020s). Background on the whole study: Multivisceral, liver-intestinal, or isolated intestinal transplants were received by the recipients. To identify alloreactive clones, pre-transplant mixed lymphocyte reaction products were sequenced and then compared with unstimulated pre-transplant donor and recipient T cells. Rather than going through the commercial service, samples from three later patients were sequenced in-house on an Illumina MiSeq and processed with MiXCR. Donor T cell macrochimerism was defined as a peak of at least 4% donor T cells among recipient peripheral blood mononuclear cells. After intestinal transplantation, graft-versus-host and host-versus-graft alloreactive T cell clones in the graft, circulation and bone marrow were tracked using bulk TCR-beta CDR3 sequencing. Of the 20 to 25 intestinal transplant recipients enrolled in the cohort, one of whom was a retransplant, a few patients without pretransplant specimens were excluded. Every recipient was given anti-thymocyte globulin induction, then maintenance tacrolimus and steroids for about 3 years.

From cysteine to phenylalanine, the CDR3 is 13 amino acids long. This entry keeps only the CDR3 DNA: 39 bases, framed from base 1. Reading the germline V gene (reference sequence) gives CDR1 LNHDA and CDR2 SQIVND. Trimming takes 3 bases from V and 5 bases from J, and the germline ends sit 11 bases apart. The library was built by means of the immunoSEQ multiplex PCR assay. For most patients, high-throughput TCR-beta CDR3 sequencing of genomic DNA was performed by Adaptive Biotechnologies. The original methods were these. TCR sequencing data for roughly 20 patients were retrieved from Adaptive's ImmunoSEQ software; a few other patients were processed with MiXCR and VDJtools. Because the origin of CDR3 nucleotide sequences shared between donor and recipient could not be assigned, those sequences were removed. At least 2-fold expansion over unstimulated cells and a minimum CFSE-low frequency of 0.002% (template counts) or 0.001% (read counts) were required for clones to be classified as alloreactive. A clone was considered mappable if detected in the sequenced pre-transplant spleen, lymph node, or MLR CFSE-low populations of the donor or recipient. Cumulative frequency of alloreactive clones was calculated as a percentage of all sequences weighted by copy number. Here the immuneACCESS table is served through TCRdb, limited to in-frame sequences with V and J called. Missing clones are a known gap in these copies; in checked studies unresolved V genes cover under half, and the rest lacks a known reason. V, J and clone size are those of that table, while D and trimming were read from the DNA. For this sample there are roughly 25,000 clones; around 94% appear just once. The top ten hold less than 0.85% of the sample.

As for this clone: Its binding antigen is unknown. The sample holds no much larger clone one base away, and base qualities are not on file.

General conclusions and limits of the study: In patients with donor T cell macrochimerism, the allografts had high GvH to HvG T cell clonal ratios. Early after transplant, declines in HvG clones were associated with peak levels of circulating GvH clones. GvH clones were detected in recipient bone marrow, and some of these GvH clones were observed earlier in ileal mucosa or blood, consistent with an intestinal mucosal origin. The relatively low number and heterogeneity of intestinal transplant patients limited the conclusions.

In the first month after transplant, blood samples were collected up to 4 times, and after that at least monthly when available. The chain couples TRBV19 to TRBJ2-7; TRBD1 could be the D gene, as 6 bases match. The source material was PBMCs, sampled just over 29 days after intestinal transplant. The clonotype comes from a human patient who received an intestinal transplant, so some T cells may come from the graft donor. The CDR3 region: CASSMFPGDEQYF. The DNA reads TGTGCCAGTAGTATGTTCCCAGGGGACGAGCAGTACTTC.